The clone carrying this T cell receptor (beta chain) was picked up a small number of times. Its target is unknown. Germline and junction disagree at one end, which may indicate a read error. The entry originates in a study of metastatic and nonmetastatic thyroid tumors. Turning to the study itself: Peripheral blood and tumor or nodule samples from malignant and benign thyroid patients were compared.

CDR1 is MNHEY and CDR2 is SMNVEV in the germline V gene (reference sequence). The CDR3 spans 15 residues. No patient had received any treatment before thyroid surgery. Original handling: The study took CDR3 differences across clinicopathological groups and made a distant-metastasis classifier for papillary thyroid cancer from them. TCRdb re-clonotyped the PCR reads via MiXCR. TCRdb's processing, not the study's, gives the V and J calls here. The sample gives 3,000 to 4,000 clones, around 20% of which show up once; around 35% is in the top ten. The study's findings and limits: Malignant thyroid tumors reportedly had TCR beta diversity that was significantly higher than in benign nodules, in blood and tumor.

The TCR originated in a male donor with papillary thyroid cancer or a benign thyroid nodule (not recorded which). Some clones in this sample may be carry-over from other donors' samples. The rearrangement links TRBV27 to TRBJ2-7; 7 bases align to TRBD2. Sample: tumor tissue. CDR3 DNA: TGTGCCGGCAGTTTGGTCGCGGGAGCTAACTACGAGCAGTACTTC. As protein: CAGSLVAGANYEQYF.